Shown below are 19 T cell receptor beta chains from a single sample sequenced in a study of blood T cell repertoires in COVID-19. Clones were read by immunoSEQ multiplex PCR, and TCRdb kept only the in-frame ones, dropping some. The sample includes about 300,000 clones, more than 70% of them seen just once. Sequenced sample: peripheral blood. The receptor set was obtained from a woman between 45 and 60 years old with acute or convalescent COVID-19.

V gene TRBV11-2 combines with J gene TRBJ2-7, with D tentatively TRBD1 (6 bases). Germline values: CDR1 SGHAT, CDR2 FQNNGV. V shed 1 base and J shed 0 bases, with 7 bases lying between them. This CDR3 is built from 14 residues. This chain's CDR3 is CASSLVQGSYEQYF. CDR3 DNA sequence: TGTGCCAGCAGCTTAGTACAGGGCTCCTACGAGCAGTACTTC.

The gene calls are TRBV6-6 and TRBJ2-7; D might be TRBD1 (5 bases). With 6 bases removed from V and 4 bases from J, the gap between germline ends came to 22 bases. This CDR3 contains 16 residues. Germline V gives CDR1 MNHNY, CDR2 SVGAGI (reference sequence). The CDR3 loop reads CASSILTAGSAYEQYF. CDR3 bases: TGTGCCAGCAGCATCCTCACGGCAGGGTCGGCTTACGAGCAGTACTTC.

The chain employs TRBV2 and TRBJ1-4, with 8 bases aligning to TRBD1. V shed 5 bases, J shed 4 bases, and the junction held 6 bases outside the gene matches. In germline, CDR1 is SNHLY, CDR2 FYNNEI. The CDR3 covers 15 residues. CDR3 sequence: CASSRQGAGNEKLFF. Written as DNA, the CDR3 is TGTGCCAGCAGTAGGCAGGGGGCTGGTAATGAAAAACTGTTTTTT.

This clone has a handful of counts. The chain combines TRBV18 with TRBJ1-3, with 7 bases that match TRBD1. The CDR3 contains 15 residues. The junction had 8 bases not matched to a gene; V was cut back by 9 bases and J by 0 bases. Germline V gene lookup returns CDR1 KGHSH and CDR2 LQKENI. The CDR3 here is CASSIQGSSGNTIYF. In nucleotides, the CDR3 is TGTGCCAGTTCTATACAGGGGAGCTCTGGAAACACCATATATTTT.

CDR3 nucleotide sequence: TGTGCCACCAGCAGACGTAATCCCTTGCAGGGGGCTACGAGAGGGGTATATGGCTACACCTTC. It codes for CATSRRNPLQGATRGVYGYTF. V and J are TRBV15 and TRBJ1-2, with 8 bases fitting TRBD1. Per germline, CDR1 LNHNV and CDR2 YYDKDF (reference sequence). Losses at the gene ends were 2 bases for V and 5 bases for J; bases not matched to a gene: 25. The CDR3 contains 21 residues.

The CDR3 DNA sequence: TGTGCCAGCAGACCAAGCTCAAGGGGTTGGGTGAACACTGAAGCTTTCTTT. Translation gives CASRPSSRGWVNTEAFF. The V gene is TRBV3-1 (or the pseudogene TRBV3-2), the J gene TRBJ1-1, with D possibly matching TRBD1 (5 bases). Per the germline V gene, CDR1 is LGHDT and CDR2 is YNNKEL (reference sequence). V lost 6 bases and J 0 bases, leaving 20 bases between the germline ends. The CDR3 length is 17 residues.

This chain connects TRBV3-1 (or the pseudogene TRBV3-2) to TRBJ2-1, with D possibly being TRBD2 (5 bases). V was shortened by 3 bases and J by 7 bases, with 16 bases between the two germline ends. Germline V gene data show CDR1 as LGHDT and CDR2 as YNNKEL (reference sequence). The CDR3 runs to 15 residues. CDR3 sequence: CASSQGVLAMNEQFF. Written as DNA, the CDR3 is TGTGCCAGCAGCCAGGGAGTTTTAGCGATGAATGAGCAGTTCTTC.

The chain joins TRBV10-2 to TRBJ2-7, with TRBD1 identical over 8 bases. This CDR3 region has 14 residues. Germline CDR1 WSHSY, CDR2 SAAADI. V was clipped by 1 base and J by 2 bases; unmatched bases: 1. The CDR3 DNA follows: TGCGCCAGCAGTGAGTACAGGGGGGCCTACGAGCAGTACTTC. Translated: CASSEYRGAYEQYF.

The chain has TRBV28 and TRBJ1-2; D remains ambiguous. This CDR3 spans 16 amino acids. The V end was cut by 2 bases, the J end by 0 bases, with 13 bases between. Germline V CDR1 and CDR2: MDHEN, SYDVKM. Written as DNA, the CDR3 is TGTGCCAGCAGTTTAATGGTTCCAGTTACTAACTATGGCTACACCTTC. It specifies CASSLMVPVTNYGYTF.

This clone was observed a few times. The rearrangement uses TRBV9 and TRBJ1-5; 7 bases match TRBD1. The germline V gene encodes CDR1 SGDLS and CDR2 YYNGEE. After removal of 8 bases from V and 6 bases from J, the junction contained 8 bases not matched to a gene. The CDR3 contains 13 residues. The CDR3 region is CARRTGFSQPQHF. The CDR3 DNA reads as TGTGCCAGAAGGACAGGCTTTAGTCAGCCCCAGCATTTT.

J is TRBJ2-5 and V is TRBV9; 11 positions match TRBD2. The ends lost 0 bases at V and 5 bases at J; junction bases unmatched: 3. The CDR3 runs to 15 residues. Germline values: CDR1 SGDLS, CDR2 YYNGEE. The CDR3 sequence: CASSVDPSGRETQYF. The CDR3 DNA follows: TGTGCCAGCAGCGTAGATCCTAGCGGGAGGGAGACCCAGTACTTC.

The V call is TRBV28, the J call TRBJ2-7; 7 nucleotides agree with TRBD1. Germline V gives CDR1 MDHEN, CDR2 SYDVKM. There are 15 residues in the CDR3. V gave up 6 bases and J gave up 5 bases; unmatched junction bases: 13. The CDR3 region is CASSPRPEGAHEQYF. Written as DNA, the CDR3 is TGTGCCAGCAGCCCCCGACCCGAGGGGGCCCACGAGCAGTACTTC.

The chain links TRBV15 to TRBJ1-1; D ambiguous. The CDR3 length is 14 residues. Per the germline V gene, CDR1 is LNHNV and CDR2 is YYDKDF (reference sequence). V lost 0 bases and J lost 5, with 10 bases in between. CDR3 amino acids: CATSRELVGTEAFF. The CDR3 DNA reads TGTGCCACCAGCAGAGAGTTGGTCGGGACTGAAGCTTTCTTT.

CDR3 DNA: TGTGCCACCACCAGAGACAGGGGTCTCTATGGCTACACCTTC. Its translation: CATTRDRGLYGYTF. V gene TRBV19 combines with J gene TRBJ1-2; 8 bases map to TRBD1. CDR1 and CDR2 (germline): LNHDA, SQIVND (reference sequence). The ends lost 10 bases at V and 4 bases at J; junction bases unmatched: 11. The CDR3 is 14 residues long.

The rearrangement links TRBV10-3 to TRBJ2-3, with a possible D match to TRBD1 (5 bases). The CDR3 consists of 15 residues. Germline V gene data show CDR1 as ENHRY and CDR2 as SYGVKD. The ends were cut back, 6 bases at V and 4 bases at J, with 17 bases in the middle. The CDR3 region is CAISHDRLKADTQYF. The CDR3 nucleotides are TGTGCCATCAGCCATGACAGACTGAAAGCAGATACGCAGTATTTT.

In its sample, this clone was seen a few times. The gene calls are TRBV28 and TRBJ1-2; no reliable D call. V was trimmed by 2 bases and J by 8 bases, leaving 9 bases between them. This CDR3 spans 12 amino acids. The V gene's germline CDR1 is MDHEN and CDR2 SYDVKM. CDR3 amino acids: CASSLVQRGYTF. The DNA for the CDR3 is TGTGCCAGCAGTTTAGTACAGCGGGGCTACACCTTC.

This chain connects TRBV24-1 to TRBJ2-1, with D unclear. The CDR3 totals 13 residues. V was shortened by 7 bases and J by 5 bases, with 11 bases between the two germline ends. Germline V lookup: CDR1 KGHDR, CDR2 SFDVKD. The DNA of the CDR3 is TGTGCCACCAGGAGCGTCCGAAACAATGAGCAGTTCTTC. Its protein product is CATRSVRNNEQFF.

The chain carries TRBV28 and TRBJ1-5; unclear D gene. V was trimmed by 8 bases and J by 3 bases, leaving 8 bases between them. CDR1 is MDHEN and CDR2 is SYDVKM in the germline V gene. This CDR3 has 12 amino acids. CDR3 sequence: CASPDTNQPQHF. In DNA, the CDR3 is TGTGCCAGCCCCGACACCAATCAGCCCCAGCATTTT.

The V gene is TRBV2, the J gene TRBJ1-2; D is unclear. The CDR3 is 13 amino acids. V lost 4 bases to trimming and J lost 2 bases, with 8 bases between them. The germline V gene has CDR1 SNHLY and CDR2 FYNNEI. As DNA, the CDR3 is TGTGCCAGCAGTGGGGCTATGAACTATGGCTACACCTTC. Its protein is CASSGAMNYGYTF.